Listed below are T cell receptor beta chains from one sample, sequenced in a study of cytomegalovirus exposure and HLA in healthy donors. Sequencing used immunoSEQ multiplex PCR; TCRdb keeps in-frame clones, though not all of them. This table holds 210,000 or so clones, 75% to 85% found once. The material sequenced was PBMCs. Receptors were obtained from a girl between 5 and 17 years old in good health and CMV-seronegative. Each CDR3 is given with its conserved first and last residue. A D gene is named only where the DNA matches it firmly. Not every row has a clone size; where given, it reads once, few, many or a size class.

cdr3_aa: CASRDKGQANTEAFF
cdr3_nt: TGTGCCAGCAGGGATAAAGGACAGGCGAACACTGAAGCTTTCTTT
clone_size: .
d_call: TRBD1
j_call: TRBJ1-1
v_call: TRBV7-2

cdr3_aa: CASSLGYGTGLGNEQFF
cdr3_nt: TGTGCCAGCAGCTTAGGCTATGGGACAGGGCTTGGCAATGAGCAGTTCTTC
clone_size: .
d_call: TRBD1
j_call: TRBJ2-1
v_call: TRBV7-2

cdr3_aa: CASSPRTGISGANVLTF
cdr3_nt: TGTGCCAGCAGTCCTCGGACAGGCATCTCTGGGGCCAACGTCCTGACTTTC
clone_size: .
d_call: TRBD1
j_call: TRBJ2-6
v_call: TRBV27

cdr3_aa: CASSISRLPAYEQYF
cdr3_nt: TGTGCCAGTAGTATATCGCGGCTGCCAGCCTACGAGCAGTACTTC
clone_size: .
d_call: .
j_call: TRBJ2-7
v_call: TRBV19

cdr3_aa: CSSSLAPGANPEAFF
cdr3_nt: TGTTCCAGCAGCTTAGCGCCAGGGGCGAACCCTGAAGCTTTCTTT
clone_size: .
d_call: .
j_call: TRBJ1-1
v_call: TRBV7-9

cdr3_aa: CASSSRVRNQPQHF
cdr3_nt: TGTGCCAGCAGTTCCAGGGTCCGTAATCAGCCCCAGCATTTT
clone_size: .
d_call: .
j_call: TRBJ1-5
v_call: TRBV28

cdr3_aa: CASALSPNTEAFF
cdr3_nt: TGCGCCAGCGCGCTGAGCCCGAACACTGAAGCTTTCTTT
clone_size: few
d_call: .
j_call: TRBJ1-1
v_call: TRBV10-2

cdr3_aa: CASSSSGLAGRKYF
cdr3_nt: TGTGCCAGCAGTTCATCGGGACTCGCGGGGAGGAAGTACTTC
clone_size: .
d_call: .
j_call: TRBJ2-7
v_call: TRBV27

cdr3_aa: CASSLRPPTQGTQYF
cdr3_nt: TGTGCCAGCAGCTTAAGACCCCCCACCCAGGGGACGCAGTATTTT
clone_size: .
d_call: .
j_call: TRBJ2-3
v_call: TRBV7-2

cdr3_aa: CATSRDVSVSPGELFF
cdr3_nt: TGTGCCACCAGCAGAGATGTTTCAGTTAGCCCAGGGGAGCTGTTTTTT
clone_size: .
d_call: .
j_call: TRBJ2-2
v_call: TRBV15

cdr3_aa: CASSPRGNFYEQYF
cdr3_nt: TGTGCCAGCTCTCCCAGGGGCAACTTTTACGAGCAGTACTTC
clone_size: .
d_call: .
j_call: TRBJ2-7
v_call: TRBV18

cdr3_aa: CASSLQTGLIEKLFF
cdr3_nt: TGTGCCAGTAGTCTCCAGACAGGGCTGATCGAAAAACTGTTTTTT
clone_size: .
d_call: TRBD1
j_call: TRBJ1-4
v_call: TRBV19

cdr3_aa: CARLAGGQLAREQYF
cdr3_nt: TGTGCCAGGTTAGCCGGGGGACAGCTCGCCCGCGAGCAGTACTTC
clone_size: .
d_call: .
j_call: TRBJ2-7
v_call: TRBV27

cdr3_aa: CAWTLGAAGQYF
cdr3_nt: TGTGCCTGGACATTGGGCGCCGCGGGGCAGTACTTC
clone_size: .
d_call: .
j_call: TRBJ2-7
v_call: TRBV30

cdr3_aa: CASSVGDRARQFF
cdr3_nt: TGTGCCAGCAGCGTAGGGGACAGGGCTCGGCAGTTCTTC
clone_size: .
d_call: TRBD1
j_call: TRBJ2-1
v_call: TRBV9

cdr3_aa: CASSLAWGADTQYF
cdr3_nt: TGTGCCAGCAGCTTAGCGTGGGGGGCAGATACGCAGTATTTT
clone_size: .
d_call: .
j_call: TRBJ2-3
v_call: TRBV13

cdr3_aa: CASSEWSILTDTQYF
cdr3_nt: TGCGCCAGCAGTGAATGGTCTATACTCACAGATACGCAGTATTTT
clone_size: .
d_call: .
j_call: TRBJ2-3
v_call: TRBV10-2

cdr3_aa: CASSIGEVGYTF
cdr3_nt: TGTGCCAGTAGTATAGGGGAGGTTGGCTACACCTTC
clone_size: .
d_call: .
j_call: TRBJ1-2
v_call: TRBV19

cdr3_aa: CASLGPLSGTDTQYF
cdr3_nt: TGTGCCAGTCTGGGGCCTTTGAGTGGCACAGATACGCAGTATTTT
clone_size: .
d_call: .
j_call: TRBJ2-3
v_call: TRBV2

cdr3_aa: CASSFSGDNQPQHF
cdr3_nt: TGTGCCAGCAGTTTCTCGGGTGACAATCAGCCCCAGCATTTT
clone_size: .
d_call: .
j_call: TRBJ1-5
v_call: TRBV28

cdr3_aa: CASSLTFYPGQGLEGEKLFF
cdr3_nt: TGTGCCAGCAGCTTAACGTTTTACCCGGGACAGGGTCTTGAGGGTGAAAAACTGTTTTTT
clone_size: .
d_call: TRBD1
j_call: TRBJ1-4
v_call: TRBV7-3

cdr3_aa: CASSGGPEDTQYF
cdr3_nt: TGTGCCAGCAGTGGAGGGCCGGAAGATACGCAGTATTTT
clone_size: .
d_call: .
j_call: TRBJ2-3
v_call: TRBV6-4

cdr3_aa: CASSKGSGGAMWTTTDTQYF
cdr3_nt: TGCGCCAGCAGCAAGGGGTCGGGGGGGGCCATGTGGACCACCACAGATACGCAGTATTTT
clone_size: .
d_call: TRBD2
j_call: TRBJ2-3
v_call: TRBV5-1

cdr3_aa: CASSPWQDSGYTF
cdr3_nt: TGTGCCAGCAGCCCATGGCAGGATTCGGGCTACACCTTC
clone_size: .
d_call: .
j_call: TRBJ1-2
v_call: TRBV7-9

cdr3_aa: CASSILVRRAIRDTQYF
cdr3_nt: TGTGCCAGCAGTATACTAGTAAGGCGGGCCATCCGGGATACGCAGTATTTT
clone_size: .
d_call: .
j_call: TRBJ2-3
v_call: TRBV28

cdr3_aa: CASSSRGGPRNIQYF
cdr3_nt: TGTGCCAGCAGCTCGAGGGGAGGGCCACGGAACATTCAGTACTTC
clone_size: .
d_call: TRBD2
j_call: TRBJ2-4
v_call: TRBV27

cdr3_aa: CASSEFRQTNTGELFF
cdr3_nt: TGCGCCAGCAGTGAGTTTCGCCAGACGAACACCGGGGAGCTGTTTTTT
clone_size: .
d_call: .
j_call: TRBJ2-2
v_call: TRBV10-2

cdr3_aa: CASCVGGPTNEKLFF
cdr3_nt: TGTGCCAGCTGTGTTGGGGGCCCAACTAATGAAAAACTGTTTTTT
clone_size: .
d_call: .
j_call: TRBJ1-4
v_call: TRBV6-1

cdr3_aa: CSVATGGSYEQYF
cdr3_nt: TGCAGCGTTGCGACAGGGGGCTCCTACGAGCAGTACTTC
clone_size: few
d_call: TRBD1
j_call: TRBJ2-7
v_call: TRBV29-1

cdr3_aa: CASSPRAGANTEAFF
cdr3_nt: TGTGCCAGCAGCCCTAGGGCAGGGGCGAACACTGAAGCTTTCTTT
clone_size: .
d_call: .
j_call: TRBJ1-1
v_call: TRBV11-2

cdr3_aa: CASSVTPRLQGASYNSPLHF
cdr3_nt: TGTGCCAGCAGTGTAACACCTCGCTTACAGGGGGCGTCCTATAATTCACCCCTCCACTTT
clone_size: .
d_call: TRBD1
j_call: TRBJ1-6
v_call: TRBV6-1

cdr3_aa: CATMTNTGTDTQYF
cdr3_nt: TGTGCCACCATGACCAACACAGGGACAGATACGCAGTATTTT
clone_size: .
d_call: .
j_call: TRBJ2-3
v_call: TRBV5-4

cdr3_aa: CAIKTAGGNTGELFF
cdr3_nt: TGTGCCATCAAAACAGCGGGGGGGAACACCGGGGAGCTGTTTTTT
clone_size: .
d_call: TRBD2
j_call: TRBJ2-2
v_call: TRBV10-3

cdr3_aa: CASSPTEIYGYTF
cdr3_nt: TGTGCCAGCTCGCCCACAGAGATCTATGGCTACACCTTC
clone_size: .
d_call: .
j_call: TRBJ1-2
v_call: TRBV18

cdr3_aa: CASSQSTDGYTF
cdr3_nt: TGTGCCAGCAGCCAATCAACAGATGGCTACACCTTC
clone_size: .
d_call: .
j_call: TRBJ1-2
v_call: TRBV16

cdr3_aa: CASTIYAGEGYTF
cdr3_nt: TGTGCCAGCACCATATACGCCGGGGAAGGCTACACCTTC
clone_size: .
d_call: .
j_call: TRBJ1-2
v_call: TRBV6-6

cdr3_aa: CASSLRGSEQYF
cdr3_nt: TGTGCCAGCAGCTTACGGGGTAGCGAGCAGTACTTC
clone_size: once
d_call: .
j_call: TRBJ2-7
v_call: TRBV7-9

cdr3_aa: CASSQDGRAGPDTQYF
cdr3_nt: TGCGCCAGCAGCCAAGATGGCAGGGCCGGCCCAGATACGCAGTATTTT
clone_size: .
d_call: .
j_call: TRBJ2-3
v_call: TRBV4-3

cdr3_aa: CASSFLPTGDEKLFF
cdr3_nt: TGTGCCAGCAGCTTCCTACCCACAGGGGATGAAAAACTGTTTTTT
clone_size: .
d_call: TRBD1
j_call: TRBJ1-4
v_call: TRBV7-9

cdr3_aa: CASSPQRNTEAFF
cdr3_nt: TGTGCCAGCAGCCCTCAGCGGAACACTGAAGCTTTCTTT
clone_size: .
d_call: .
j_call: TRBJ1-1
v_call: TRBV9

cdr3_aa: CASQLVGGPRETQYF
cdr3_nt: TGTGCCAGCCAGCTAGTGGGAGGGCCACGGGAGACCCAGTACTTC
clone_size: .
d_call: TRBD2
j_call: TRBJ2-5
v_call: TRBV28

cdr3_aa: CASSPRGVEETQYF
cdr3_nt: TGTGCCAGCAGCCCCCGGGGGGTTGAGGAGACCCAGTACTTC
clone_size: once
d_call: TRBD2
j_call: TRBJ2-5
v_call: TRBV11-2

cdr3_aa: CASSTSGLAGGQGYQETQYF
cdr3_nt: TGTGCCAGTAGTACATCGGGACTAGCGGGAGGGCAAGGGTACCAAGAGACCCAGTACTTC
clone_size: .
d_call: TRBD2
j_call: TRBJ2-5
v_call: TRBV19

cdr3_aa: CASRPGLRFSYEQYF
cdr3_nt: TGCGCCAGCAGACCGGGACTGCGGTTCTCCTACGAGCAGTACTTC
clone_size: .
d_call: .
j_call: TRBJ2-7
v_call: TRBV5-1

cdr3_aa: CASSQVWLGQESYEQFF
cdr3_nt: TGCGCCAGCAGCCAAGTTTGGTTGGGACAGGAGAGTTATGAGCAGTTCTTC
clone_size: .
d_call: TRBD1
j_call: TRBJ2-1
v_call: TRBV4-1

cdr3_aa: CASSQMTKLTIYF
cdr3_nt: TGTGCCAGCAGTCAAATGACAAAACTCACCATATATTTT
clone_size: once
d_call: .
j_call: TRBJ1-3
v_call: TRBV28

cdr3_aa: CASSQSGGKLFF
cdr3_nt: TGCGCCAGCAGCCAGTCGGGGGGCAAACTGTTTTTT
clone_size: few
d_call: .
j_call: TRBJ1-4
v_call: TRBV4-1

cdr3_aa: CASSSQQASGYGYTF
cdr3_nt: TGTGCCAGCAGTTCACAGCAGGCTTCAGGCTATGGCTACACCTTC
clone_size: .
d_call: .
j_call: TRBJ1-2
v_call: TRBV6-5

cdr3_aa: CASTINSRDRGRQNIQYF
cdr3_nt: TGTGCCAGTACCATTAATTCCCGGGACAGGGGAAGACAAAACATTCAGTACTTC
clone_size: .
d_call: TRBD1
j_call: TRBJ2-4
v_call: TRBV19

cdr3_aa: CASSLGATSYNEQFF
cdr3_nt: TGTGCCAGCAGTTTAGGAGCGACCTCCTACAATGAGCAGTTCTTC
clone_size: .
d_call: .
j_call: TRBJ2-1
v_call: TRBV28

cdr3_aa: CASSQRGGFEAFF
cdr3_nt: TGCGCCAGCAGCCAAAGAGGGGGTTTTGAAGCTTTCTTT
clone_size: .
d_call: .
j_call: TRBJ1-1
v_call: TRBV10-1

cdr3_aa: CASSLVVWLDNEQFF
cdr3_nt: TGTGCCAGCAGCTTAGTTGTGTGGCTAGACAATGAGCAGTTCTTC
clone_size: .
d_call: .
j_call: TRBJ2-1
v_call: TRBV7-2

cdr3_aa: CASSFQRGADSGELFF
cdr3_nt: TGTGCCAGCAGTTTTCAGCGGGGGGCAGACTCCGGGGAGCTGTTTTTT
clone_size: .
d_call: TRBD2
j_call: TRBJ2-2
v_call: TRBV28

cdr3_aa: CASSQGSGGGDTQYF
cdr3_nt: TGCGCCAGCAGCCAAGGTAGTGGGGGAGGAGATACGCAGTATTTT
clone_size: .
d_call: .
j_call: TRBJ2-3
v_call: TRBV4-3

cdr3_aa: CASSLDRGPYEQYF
cdr3_nt: TGTGCCAGCAGCTTAGACAGGGGGCCTTACGAGCAGTACTTC
clone_size: .
d_call: TRBD1
j_call: TRBJ2-7
v_call: TRBV7-2

cdr3_aa: CASRRTGHSGNTIYF
cdr3_nt: TGTGCCAGCAGACGGACAGGACACAGTGGAAACACCATATATTTT
clone_size: .
d_call: TRBD1
j_call: TRBJ1-3
v_call: TRBV2